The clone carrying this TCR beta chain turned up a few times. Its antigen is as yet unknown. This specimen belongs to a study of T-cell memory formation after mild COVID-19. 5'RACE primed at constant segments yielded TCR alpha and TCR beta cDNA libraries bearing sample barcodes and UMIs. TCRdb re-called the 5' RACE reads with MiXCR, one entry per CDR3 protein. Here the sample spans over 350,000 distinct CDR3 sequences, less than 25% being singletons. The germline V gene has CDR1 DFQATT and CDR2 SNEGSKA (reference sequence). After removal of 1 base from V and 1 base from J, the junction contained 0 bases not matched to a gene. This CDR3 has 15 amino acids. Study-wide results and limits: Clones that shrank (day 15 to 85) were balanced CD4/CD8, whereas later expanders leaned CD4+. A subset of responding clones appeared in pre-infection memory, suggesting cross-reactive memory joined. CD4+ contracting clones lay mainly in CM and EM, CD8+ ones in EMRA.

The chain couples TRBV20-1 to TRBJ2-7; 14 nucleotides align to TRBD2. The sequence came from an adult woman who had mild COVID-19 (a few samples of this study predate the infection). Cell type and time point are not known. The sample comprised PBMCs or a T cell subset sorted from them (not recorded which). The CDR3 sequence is CSARGLAGGSYEQYF. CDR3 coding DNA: TGCAGTGCTAGAGGACTAGCGGGAGGGTCCTACGAGCAGTACTTC.